The text below deals with one T cell receptor (beta chain). This sample stems from a study of blood T cell repertoires in COVID-19. In the study overall: Samples taken during acute and convalescent COVID-19 were collected in the United States, Italy and Spain. The analysed material was cDNA or gDNA that came from T cells, B-cell-depleted T cells, or PBMCs.

Data came from immunoSEQ multiplex PCR; TCRdb stores just in-frame clones and leaves some out. The sample yields 50,000 to 55,000 clones, 86% seen once. This CDR3 is built from 15 residues. Losses at the gene ends were 1 base for V and 6 bases for J; bases not matched to a gene: 4. Per the germline V gene, CDR1 is SEHNR and CDR2 is FQNEAQ (reference sequence). The chain links TRBV7-9 to TRBJ1-2, with 11 nucleotides matching TRBD1. The sequencing input was peripheral blood. This receptor was identified in a woman aged 80 or over with acute or convalescent COVID-19. CDR3 sequence (DNA): TGTGCCAGCAGCTTAGTAGGGACAGGGGGAAATGGCTACACCTTC. Protein sequence: CASSLVGTGGNGYTF.